This T cell receptor beta chain derives from a study of HIV-infected patients and healthy controls. Regarding the study as a whole: HIV-associated CDR3 frequencies dropped significantly during therapy; CMV-associated ones, mostly rising, changed nonsignificantly. HIV-infected patients shared fewer CDR3 sequences between individuals than healthy controls.

Roughly three months, about 14 weeks, into antiretroviral therapy, follow-up blood was collected. All unsorted peripheral T cells were captured because whole blood was used without fractionation. This clonotype was seen repeatedly, ten times or more. Its specificity is not known. The germline V gene has CDR1 SQVTM and CDR2 ANQGSEA. There are 14 residues in the CDR3. V gave up 7 bases and J gave up 9 bases, with 24 bases separating them. About 450 ng RNA was reverse transcribed with alpha and beta constant-region primers. Each of the alpha and beta chains got its own library through chain-specific third strand synthesis with indices. TCRdb used MiXCR to reprocess the 5' RACE reads, holding one entry per CDR3 protein. The sample includes some 8,900 distinct CDR3 sequences, about 8% of them seen just once.

This chain uses TRBV29-1 with TRBJ2-5, with D perhaps TRBD2 (5 bases). The receptor was isolated from an adult with HIV infection. This specimen was blood, taken during antiretroviral therapy. CDR3 loop: CSARREDSRAAQYF. The CDR3 DNA reads TGCAGCGCCCGCCGTGAGGACTCCCGTGCGGCCCAGTACTTC.